The next 24 T cell receptor beta chains were all read from a single sample in a study of blood T cell repertoires in COVID-19. The protocol was immunoSEQ multiplex PCR, while the TCRdb copy is restricted to in-frame clones and leaves out a portion. The sample includes about 310,000 clones, approximately 88% of them seen just once. Sequenced sample: PBMCs or T cells enriched from blood (not recorded which). The origin of the receptors is a woman under 30 who had recovered from COVID-19.

The CDR3 protein is CASSYGQSYGYTF. In nucleotides, the CDR3 is TGTGCCAGCAGTTACGGACAGAGTTATGGCTACACCTTC. The chain is built from TRBV6-2 or TRBV6-3 and TRBJ1-2; D is perhaps TRBD1 (6 bases). This CDR3 contains 13 residues. The germline V gene encodes CDR1 MNHEY and CDR2 SVGEGT. The V and J ends lost 2 bases and 5 bases respectively, with 9 bases between them.

This clone was observed once. This chain connects TRBV7-9 to TRBJ1-1; 7 nucleotides line up with TRBD1. CDR1 SEHNR and CDR2 FQNEAQ come from the germline V gene (reference sequence). The CDR3 contains 14 residues. Trimming took 10 bases from V and 0 from J; bases not matched to a gene: 8. The CDR3 loop is CATRGLGMNTEAFF. CDR3 nucleotide sequence: TGTGCCACAAGGGGGCTGGGCATGAACACTGAAGCTTTCTTT.

This CDR3 is CASSTYRGRNTEAFF. The DNA of the CDR3 is TGTGCCAGCAGCACCTACAGGGGGCGGAACACTGAAGCTTTCTTT. The genes are TRBV5-8 and TRBJ1-1; 9 bases are a match to TRBD1. The V and J ends lost 4 bases and 1 base, in that order; junction bases with no gene match: 5. Germline-derived CDR1 and CDR2 are SGHTS and YDEGEE. CDR3 length: 15 residues. Based on the CDR3 plus reference TRBV5-8 and TRBJ1-1, the full variable domain is EAGVTQSPTHLIKTRGQQATLRCSPISGHTSVYWYQQALGLGLQFLLWYDEGEERNRGNFPPRFSGRQFPNYSSELNVNALELEDSALYLCASSTYRGRNTEAFFGQGTRLTVV.

CDR3 residues: CASSALAFKGNEQFF. The CDR3 coding sequence is TGTGCCAGCAGCGCACTAGCATTTAAGGGCAATGAGCAGTTCTTC. The chain uses TRBV9 and TRBJ2-1, with D perhaps matching TRBD2 (6 bases). This CDR3 has 15 amino acids. Trimming shortened V by 3 bases and J by 6 bases, and 16 bases separated the two germline ends. CDR1 SGDLS and CDR2 YYNGEE come from the germline V gene. Supplemented by reference TRBV9 and TRBJ2-1, the full variable domain reads DSGVTQTPKHLITATGQRVTLRCSPRSGDLSVYWYQQSLDQGLQFLIQYYNGEERAKGNILERFSAQQFPDLHSELNLSSLELGDSALYFCASSALAFKGNEQFFGPGTRLTVL.

The chain recombines TRBV12-3 or TRBV12-4 with TRBJ2-3, with D tentatively TRBD2 (5 bases). This CDR3 is built from 13 residues. V lost 4 bases to trimming and J lost 6 bases, with 11 bases between them. The CDR3 is CASSSRGLDTQYF. The CDR3 DNA reads as TGTGCCAGCAGTTCCCGGGGATTGGATACGCAGTATTTT.

The table lists this clone with a count of one. CDR3 sequence reads: CASTRAGGSYNEQFF. DNA of the CDR3: TGTGCCAGTACCCGGGCAGGGGGCTCCTACAATGAGCAGTTCTTC. This rearrangement joins TRBV19 to TRBJ2-1, with 7 bases identical to TRBD1. The CDR3 totals 15 residues. The germline V gene has CDR1 LNHDA and CDR2 SQIVND (reference sequence). Unmatched junction bases numbered 6, after V lost 7 bases and J lost 0 bases. Based on the CDR3 plus reference TRBV19 and TRBJ2-1, the full variable domain is DGGITQSPKYLFRKEGQNVTLSCEQNLNHDAMYWYRQDPGQGLRLIYYSQIVNDFQKGDIAEGYSVSREKKESFPLTVTSAQKNPTAFYLCASTRAGGSYNEQFFGPGTRLTVL.

The CDR3 DNA sequence: TGTGCCAGCAGCGTCCCAGCCGAGGGAGAGACCCAGTACTTC. Translated: CASSVPAEGETQYF. This chain uses TRBV9 with TRBJ2-5; possibly TRBD2 for D (5 bases). The ends were cut back, 2 bases at V and 4 bases at J, with 12 bases in the middle. Looked up from germline, CDR1 is SGDLS and CDR2 is YYNGEE. The CDR3 is 14 residues long.

This chain connects TRBV24-1 to TRBJ1-1; 10 bases are a match to TRBD1. The CDR3 is 16 residues long. The V segment lost 3 bases and the J segment 3 bases; nucleotides outside the gene matches: 6. CDR1 is KGHDR and CDR2 is SFDVKD in the germline V gene. The CDR3 is CATSDPRGQGDTEAFF. CDR3 sequence (DNA): TGTGCCACCAGTGATCCCCGAGGACAGGGGGACACTGAAGCTTTCTTT.

Notes on this clone: The junction departs from germline at one end; a sequencing error may be responsible. V gene TRBV24-1 combines with J gene TRBJ2-4; TRBD1 is a possible D gene (6 bases). This CDR3 has 15 residues. CDR1 and CDR2 from the germline V gene are KGHDR and SFDVKD. The CDR3 is CAASDGTLAKNIQYF. The CDR3 bases are TGTGCCGCCAGTGACGGGACATTGGCCAAAAACATTCAGTACTTC.

The chain joins TRBV19 to TRBJ1-5; D not resolved. The CDR3 length is 15 residues. From germline, CDR1 is LNHDA and CDR2 SQIVND (reference sequence). Trimming stripped 3 bases from V and 0 bases from J, with 9 bases between. The CDR3 sequence is CASSMGRASNQPQHF. The CDR3 DNA is TGTGCCAGTAGTATGGGGAGGGCTAGCAATCAGCCCCAGCATTTT.

The chain links TRBV11-1 to TRBJ2-7; 7 bases match TRBD2. Germline trimming cut 5 bases from V and 12 bases from J; bases unmatched to any gene: 13. This CDR3 contains 13 residues. Per germline, CDR1 SGHAT and CDR2 FQDESV (reference sequence). Here the CDR3 DNA reads TGTGCCAGCAGCCCCACCCCTAGCGGTTCCCTGTACTTC. It is translated as CASSPTPSGSLYF.

The V and J genes are TRBV4-2 and TRBJ1-5; D might be TRBD1 (5 bases). Germline CDR1 is LGHNA and CDR2 is YNFKEQ. Trimming removed 0 bases at V and 5 bases at J, with 11 bases between. The CDR3 is made up of 15 amino acids. The CDR3: CASSQDEKGDQPQHF. The CDR3 coding sequence is TGTGCCAGCAGCCAAGATGAAAAAGGGGATCAGCCCCAGCATTTT.

This clone was picked up a small number of times. CDR3 residues: CASSSGTVATNEKLFF. The CDR3 region has the DNA TGCGCCAGCAGCTCCGGGACTGTTGCAACTAATGAAAAACTGTTTTTT. The chain uses TRBV5-1 and TRBJ1-4, with D possibly matching TRBD1 (5 bases). Germline CDR1 SGHRS, CDR2 YFSETQ. This CDR3 has 16 amino acids. V dropped 3 bases and J dropped 0 bases, with 12 bases sitting between them.

The chain combines TRBV5-1 with TRBJ2-1; D remains ambiguous. The CDR3 length is 16 residues. Germline CDR1 SGHRS, CDR2 YFSETQ. V lost 1 base and J 7 bases, leaving 18 bases between the germline ends. CDR3: CASSLPNRATSNEQFF. The CDR3 coding sequence is TGCGCCAGCAGCTTGCCCAACAGAGCTACTTCTAATGAGCAGTTCTTC.

J is TRBJ2-2 and V is TRBV6-1; D is perhaps TRBD1 (5 bases). The CDR3 sequence is 16 residues long. V was trimmed by 4 bases and J by 7 bases, leaving 19 bases between them. CDR1 and CDR2 from the germline V gene are MNHNS and SASEGT. CDR3 in amino acids: CASSGVAGKDGGELFF. For the CDR3, the DNA is TGTGCCAGCAGTGGTGTGGCAGGGAAAGACGGCGGGGAGCTGTTTTTT.

The V gene is TRBV18, the J gene TRBJ2-1, with TRBD2 matching over 10 bases. V gave up 6 bases and J gave up 9 bases; unmatched junction bases: 11. The CDR3 extends over 15 amino acids. Germline V gene lookup returns CDR1 KGHSH and CDR2 LQKENI. CDR3 sequence reads: CASSRPLAGGPEQFF. The CDR3 DNA reads as TGTGCCAGCTCGCGCCCTTTAGCGGGGGGACCTGAGCAGTTCTTC.

The chain combines TRBV6-2 or TRBV6-3 with TRBJ1-2; D ambiguous. This CDR3 comprises 12 residues. The V end was cut by 2 bases, the J end by 1 base, with 2 bases between. Germline V lookup: CDR1 MNHEY, CDR2 SVGEGT. This CDR3 is CASSYLNYGYTF. Here the CDR3 DNA reads TGTGCCAGCAGTTACCTTAACTATGGCTACACCTTC.

This sequence joins TRBV10-3 and TRBJ1-1; D is uncertain. V lost 3 bases and J lost 4, with 9 bases in between. CDR1 is ENHRY and CDR2 is SYGVKD in the germline V gene. There are 13 residues in the CDR3. The CDR3 DNA is TGTGCCATCAGTGACAGAGGTTTCACTGAAGCTTTCTTT. Translated, it gives CAISDRGFTEAFF.

The rearrangement joins TRBV4-3 to TRBJ2-7; D possibly corresponds to TRBD2 (6 bases). The CDR3 runs 14 residues. Germline V gene lookup returns CDR1 LGHNA and CDR2 YSLEER. Trimming took 0 bases from V and 6 from J, leaving 12 bases between them. CDR3 sequence reads: CASSQETRRSEQYF. The DNA of the CDR3 is TGCGCCAGCAGCCAAGAGACTAGACGGAGCGAGCAGTACTTC.

The rearrangement joins TRBV9 to TRBJ2-7; the match to TRBD2 covers 10 bases. In germline, CDR1 is SGDLS, CDR2 YYNGEE. The CDR3 runs to 15 residues. J lost 3 bases, V lost 3 bases, and 6 bases had no gene match. The CDR3 is CASSGSSGSIYEQYF. As DNA, the CDR3 is TGTGCCAGCAGCGGCTCTAGCGGGAGTATCTACGAGCAGTACTTC. Full variable domain (rest looked up from reference TRBV9 and TRBJ2-7): DSGVTQTPKHLITATGQRVTLRCSPRSGDLSVYWYQQSLDQGLQFLIQYYNGEERAKGNILERFSAQQFPDLHSELNLSSLELGDSALYFCASSGSSGSIYEQYFGPGTRLTVT.

V usage is TRBV19 and J usage is TRBJ2-2, with TRBD1 identical over 7 bases. The CDR3 sequence is 14 residues long. V lost 7 bases, J lost 0 bases, and 2 bases stayed unmatched. Per the germline V gene, CDR1 is LNHDA and CDR2 is SQIVND (reference sequence). The CDR3 coding sequence is TGTGCCAGTAAGGACAGGTCGAACACCGGGGAGCTGTTTTTT. Protein: CASKDRSNTGELFF.

This clone showed up just once. The chain is built from TRBV20-1 and TRBJ1-2; TRBD1 matches 8 bases. V was pared by 6 bases and J by 7 bases, with 13 bases of the junction left unmatched. The germline V gene has CDR1 DFQATT and CDR2 SNEGSKA (reference sequence). This CDR3 is 14 amino acids long. The CDR3 protein is CSASGRQGAFGYTF. Here the CDR3 DNA reads TGCAGTGCAAGTGGTCGGCAGGGGGCTTTTGGCTACACCTTC.

The genes are TRBV10-1 and TRBJ1-2; D is perhaps TRBD1 (6 bases). Per germline, CDR1 WNHNN and CDR2 SYGVQD (reference sequence). With 2 bases removed from V and 4 bases from J, the gap between germline ends came to 11 bases. This CDR3 contains 14 residues. The DNA for the CDR3 is TGCGCCAGCAGTGAGCCGGACAGAAGCTATGGCTACACCTTC. This translates into CASSEPDRSYGYTF.

This rearrangement joins TRBV9 to TRBJ2-6; perhaps TRBD2 as D (6 bases). Between the trimmed V and J ends, which lost 4 bases and 1 base, there was a span of 12 bases. CDR3 length: 16 amino acids. Germline V gene lookup returns CDR1 SGDLS and CDR2 YYNGEE. The CDR3 nucleotides are TGTGCCAGCAGCTCCCGTGCGGGGTCTGGGGCCAACGTCCTGACTTTC. Protein sequence: CASSSRAGSGANVLTF.